The rows below give T cell receptor beta chains drawn from one sample of a study of breast tumors, draining lymph nodes, adjacent tissues. TCRdb independently ran MiXCR on the multiplex PCR reads; one entry per CDR3 protein. The sample lists 200,000 or so distinct CDR3 sequences, 25% to 40% seen once, with 4.3% in the top ten. Sequenced sample: axillary lymph node tissue. Receptors originate from a female donor with breast cancer. Some clones in this sample may be carry-over from other donors' samples. Both conserved end residues are part of each CDR3. The order of the fields is J gene, V gene, D gene, clone size, CDR3 protein, CDR3 DNA. D genes are given only for firm matches. Part of the rows lack a size; the others show once, few, many or a class for expanded clones.

>TRBJ1-2|TRBV6-5|NA|many
CASSPESGRGYTF
TGTGCCAGCAGCCCGGAGTCGGGCCGGGGCTACACCTTC
>TRBJ2-7|TRBV5-6|TRBD2|NA
CASKERGTSYEQYF
TGTGCCAGCAAGGAGCGGGGGACCTCCTACGAGCAGTACTTC
>TRBJ2-7|TRBV3-1|NA|many
CASSQYSYEQYF
TGTGCCAGCAGCCAATATAGTTACGAGCAGTACTTC
>TRBJ2-5|TRBV5-1|NA|NA
CASSLGQGVETQYF
TGCGCCAGCAGCTTGGGTCAGGGTGTAGAGACCCAGTACTTC
>TRBJ2-1|TRBV7-2|TRBD2|many
CASSPKAGDSYNEQFF
TGTGCCAGCAGCCCCAAAGCGGGGGACTCCTACAATGAGCAGTTCTTC
>TRBJ1-2|TRBV18|TRBD1|many
CASSAGTGGRYGYTF
TGTGCCAGCTCAGCCGGGACAGGGGGCCGCTATGGCTACACCTTC
>TRBJ2-5|TRBV5-8|TRBD1|many
CASSLVGTGKGVGETQYF
TGTGCCAGCAGCTTGGTAGGGACAGGGAAGGGTGTCGGCGAGACCCAGTACTTC
>TRBJ2-3|TRBV5-1|TRBD2|NA
CASSLGTSGGADTQYF
TGCGCCAGCAGCTTGGGTACTAGCGGGGGGGCAGATACGCAGTATTTT
>TRBJ2-3|TRBV20-1|NA|few
CSARDRGEFTDTQYF
TGCAGTGCTAGAGATCGCGGGGAGTTCACAGATACGCAGTATTTT
>TRBJ2-1|TRBV30|NA|few
CAWSTGPTEQFF
TGTGCCTGGAGTACAGGGCCCACTGAGCAGTTCTTC
>TRBJ2-1|TRBV4-1|TRBD2|many
CASSLESGGRNEQFF
TGCGCCAGCAGCCTTGAGTCGGGGGGGAGGAATGAGCAGTTCTTC
>TRBJ1-6|TRBV6-6|NA|NA
CASSYERYNSPLHF
TGTGCCAGCAGTTACGAGCGGTATAACTCACCCCTCCACTTT
>TRBJ2-1|TRBV10-1|TRBD2|NA
CASSDHTSGGDNEQFF
TGCGCCAGCAGTGACCATACTAGCGGAGGCGACAATGAGCAGTTCTTC
>TRBJ2-7|TRBV28|NA|few
CARGVQGLDPYEQYF
TGTGCCAGGGGTGTCCAGGGACTGGATCCCTACGAGCAGTACTTC
>TRBJ1-5|TRBV5-1|NA|many
CASSSDTNQPQHF
TGCGCCAGCAGCTCTGATACGAATCAGCCCCAGCATTTT
>TRBJ2-1|TRBV20-1|TRBD1|many
CSAAVGGFGNEQFF
TGCAGTGCCGCGGTAGGGGGCTTTGGCAATGAGCAGTTCTTC
>TRBJ2-5|TRBV5-1|TRBD1|NA
CASSLGGQPQETQYF
TGCGCCAGCAGCTTGGGGGGACAGCCCCAGGAGACCCAGTACTTC
>TRBJ2-3|TRBV20-1|TRBD2|many
CSARDSRGDTDTQYF
TGCAGTGCTAGAGACTCACGGGGGGACACAGATACGCAGTATTTT
>TRBJ2-2|TRBV28|TRBD2|many
CASSPGLANTGELFF
TGTGCCAGCAGTCCGGGACTAGCGAACACCGGGGAGCTGTTTTTT
>TRBJ1-4|TRBV20-1|TRBD1|many
CSALRDSNEKLFF
TGCAGTGCGCTCCGGGACAGTAATGAAAAACTGTTTTTT
>TRBJ2-1|TRBV9|NA|NA
CASRGGNEQFF
TGTGCCAGCAGGGGAGGCAATGAGCAGTTCTTC
>TRBJ2-7|TRBV11-3|NA|many
CASRLFWKWGYEQYF
TGTGCCAGCAGGCTCTTTTGGAAGTGGGGCTACGAGCAGTACTTC
>TRBJ1-3|TRBV20-1|NA|NA
CSAPRLAGVRNTIYF
TGCAGTGCTCCCAGACTAGCGGGGGTTCGGAACACCATATATTTT
>TRBJ2-1|TRBV6-2/TRBV6-3|TRBD1|NA
CASSSGGRRTGGYNEQFF
TGTGCCAGCAGTTCGGGGGGCCGTCGGACAGGGGGGTACAATGAGCAGTTCTTC
>TRBJ2-7|TRBV7-9|NA|many
CASSPDPSYEQYF
TGTGCCAGCAGCCCGGATCCTTCCTACGAGCAGTACTTC
>TRBJ2-6|TRBV18|NA|NA
CASSPRPPTWGANVLTF
TGTGCCAGCTCACCAAGGCCCCCGACGTGGGGGGCCAACGTCCTGACTTTC
>TRBJ1-2|TRBV30|NA|NA
CAWSKNRAKGASYGYTF
TGTGCCTGGAGTAAAAACAGGGCGAAGGGAGCAAGCTATGGCTACACCTTC
>TRBJ1-4|TRBV6-5|NA|many
CASSYSWGGEKLFF
TGTGCCAGCAGTTACTCTTGGGGAGGGGAAAAACTGTTTTTT
>TRBJ1-2|TRBV20-1|TRBD1|NA
CSAREASGQAFFGYTF
TGCAGTGCTAGAGAGGCTTCGGGACAGGCGTTCTTTGGCTACACCTTC
>TRBJ2-2|TRBV2|NA|many
CASSGGRSTGELFF
TGTGCCAGCAGTGGAGGCCGAAGCACCGGGGAGCTGTTTTTT
>TRBJ2-7|TRBV12-3/TRBV12-4|TRBD1|many
CASSSTYPMTGSAAYEQYF
TGTGCCAGCAGTTCCACATACCCGATGACAGGGTCGGCGGCGTACGAGCAGTACTTC
>TRBJ2-1|TRBV11-2|NA|many
CASSLLMGGANNEQFF
TGTGCCAGCAGTCTTCTTATGGGGGGGGCAAACAATGAGCAGTTCTTC
>TRBJ2-4|TRBV20-1|NA|NA
CSANYERENIQYF
TGCAGTGCTAACTATGAACGGGAAAACATTCAGTACTTC
>TRBJ2-6|TRBV2|TRBD2|NA
CASMGGGGAGAGANVLTF
TGTGCCAGCATGGGTGGCGGGGGGGCTGGGGCCGGGGCCAACGTCCTGACTTTC
>TRBJ2-2|TRBV28|TRBD1|few
CASSPPPGTGYDTGELFF
TGTGCCAGCAGCCCCCCTCCCGGGACAGGGTACGACACCGGGGAGCTGTTTTTT
>TRBJ2-6|TRBV20-1|TRBD1|NA
CSARLGTTGGNVLTF
TGCAGTGCTAGACTCGGGACAACAGGGGGCAACGTCCTGACTTTC
>TRBJ1-1|TRBV6-5|NA|NA
CASSLGQQLFF
TGTGCCAGCAGCCTCGGGCAGCAGCTTTTCTTT
>TRBJ2-1|TRBV6-5|NA|many
CASSYSAGWNEQFF
TGTGCCAGCAGTTACTCGGCGGGATGGAATGAGCAGTTCTTC
>TRBJ2-7|TRBV28|NA|many
CASSFRDWAYEQYF
TGTGCCAGCAGTTTTCGAGACTGGGCCTACGAGCAGTACTTC
>TRBJ2-7|TRBV4-1|NA|many
CASSQEGRTSYEQYF
TGCGCCAGCAGCCAAGAGGGTAGGACATCCTACGAGCAGTACTTC
>TRBJ2-1|TRBV2|TRBD2|many
CASSVSGSSYNEQFF
TGTGCCAGCAGTGTTAGCGGGAGCTCCTACAATGAGCAGTTCTTC
>TRBJ1-6|TRBV12-3/TRBV12-4|TRBD1|NA
CASSFRTGPYTSPLHF
TGTGCCAGCAGTTTCCGGACAGGCCCCTATACTTCACCCCTCCACTTT
>TRBJ2-5|TRBV7-3|NA|once
CASSLQQGNTGGQETQYF
TGTGCCAGCAGCTTACAACAGGGGAACACCGGGGGCCAAGAGACCCAGTACTTC
>TRBJ2-2|TRBV7-9|TRBD2|NA
CASSLAQRGGGELLF
TGTGCCAGCAGCTTAGCCCAGCGGGGGGGCGGGGAGCTGCTTTTT
>TRBJ1-2|TRBV10-3|TRBD1|NA
CATRGQEDANYGYTF
TGTGCCACCAGGGGGCAGGAGGATGCTAACTATGGCTACACCTTC
>TRBJ1-3|TRBV11-2|NA|NA
CASSLGGGENTIYF
TGTGCCAGCAGCTTAGGGGGGGGGGAAAACACCATATATTTT